The 2 T cell receptor beta chains below all came from one sample that was sequenced in a study of response to subunit inactivated influenza vaccine. Via MiXCR, TCRdb re-called the RT-PCR reads, giving one row per CDR3 protein. The repertoire consists of around 650,000 distinct CDR3 sequences, with 15% to 19% occurring once and the leading ten covering 11%. The sequences come from PBMCs from blood, collected approximately 12 days after vaccination. The receptors come from a man between 45 and 60 years old who received an inactivated influenza vaccine.

This chain links TRBV10-3 with TRBJ2-3; 7 positions agree with TRBD2. Germline CDR1 ENHRY, CDR2 SYGVKD. The CDR3 sequence is 14 residues long. Losses at the gene ends were 5 bases for V and 1 base for J; bases not matched to a gene: 3. CDR3: CAISSSGGTDTQYF. Written as DNA, the CDR3 is TGTGCCATCAGTTCTAGCGGTGGCACAGATACGCAGTATTTT.

This chain connects TRBV25-1 to TRBJ2-3, with D possibly being TRBD1 or TRBD2 (6 bases each). From germline, CDR1 is MGHDK and CDR2 SYGVNS. CDR3 size: 13 residues. V was clipped by 7 bases and J by 4 bases, with 12 bases between them. The CDR3, as DNA: TGTGCCAGCACCGGGGGCGGCCCAGATACGCAGTATTTT. This sequence encodes CASTGGGPDTQYF.